This TCR beta chain was identified in a study of CD8 T cells in Susac syndrome. From blood CD8+ and CD4+ T cells, TCR beta sequences were generated. Stable or active relapsing-remitting multiple sclerosis, untreated and meeting revised McDonald criteria, defined the controls. In contrast to the negatively isolated CD8+ and CD4+ T cells, TEMRA cells were FACS-enriched. Random hexamers were used to reverse transcribe an amount of roughly 0.45 to 1 ug RNA. By means of immunoSEQ multiplex PCR, TCR beta CDR3 spanning 54 Vbeta and 13 Jbeta underwent amplification. TCRdb independently ran MiXCR on the immunoSEQ multiplex PCR reads; one entry per CDR3 protein. The sample carries about 140,000 distinct CDR3 sequences, roughly 96% recorded once. The CDR3 runs to 14 residues. With 4 bases clipped from V and 2 bases from J, the junction kept 2 bases outside the gene matches. Germline V gene lookup returns CDR1 SGHDN and CDR2 FVKESK.

Specimen: CD4+ T cells from PBMCs. This sequence originates from a human donor with multiple sclerosis. The chain is built from TRBV14 and TRBJ2-7, with 10 bases aligning to TRBD1. This CDR3 is CASSRGTGAYEQYF. The DNA of the CDR3 is TGTGCCAGCAGCCGGGGGACAGGGGCCTACGAGCAGTACTTC.